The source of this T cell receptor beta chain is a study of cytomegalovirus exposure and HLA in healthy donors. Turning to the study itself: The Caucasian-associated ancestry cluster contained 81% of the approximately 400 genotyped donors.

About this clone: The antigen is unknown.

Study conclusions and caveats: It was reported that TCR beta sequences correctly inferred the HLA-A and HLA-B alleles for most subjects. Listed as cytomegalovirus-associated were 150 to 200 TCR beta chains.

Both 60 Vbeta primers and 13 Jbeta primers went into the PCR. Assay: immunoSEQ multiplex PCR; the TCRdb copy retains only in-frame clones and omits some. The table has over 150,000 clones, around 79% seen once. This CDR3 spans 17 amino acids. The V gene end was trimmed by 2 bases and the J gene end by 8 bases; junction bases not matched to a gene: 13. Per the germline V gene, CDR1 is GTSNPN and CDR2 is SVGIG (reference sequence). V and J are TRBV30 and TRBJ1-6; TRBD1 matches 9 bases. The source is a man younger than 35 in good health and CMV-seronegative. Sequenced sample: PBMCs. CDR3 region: CAWSTPLRDRADSPLHF. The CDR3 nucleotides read TGTGCCTGGAGTACCCCCCTCCGGGACAGGGCTGATTCACCCCTCCACTTT.